These 32 T cell receptor beta chains were sequenced from one sample in a study of blood T cell repertoires in COVID-19. TCRdb keeps only in-frame clones here, not all; method: immunoSEQ multiplex PCR. Among nearly 350,000 clones listed, less than 90% were seen once. Sequences were obtained from PBMCs or T cells enriched from blood (not recorded which). The receptors come from a woman aged 30 to 39 who had recovered from COVID-19.

V gene TRBV18 combines with J gene TRBJ1-1; D perhaps matches TRBD1 (6 bases). The germline V gene has CDR1 KGHSH and CDR2 LQKENI. Trimming took 3 bases from V and 3 from J, leaving 14 bases between them. There are 15 residues in the CDR3. The CDR3 protein is CASSPRRGLDTEAFF. The CDR3 coding sequence is TGTGCCAGCTCACCCCGCAGGGGTCTCGACACTGAAGCTTTCTTT.

The chain uses TRBV7-8 and TRBJ2-7, with TRBD2 identical over 7 bases. The CDR3 consists of 15 residues. The junction had 9 bases not matched to a gene; V was cut back by 5 bases and J by 2 bases. The germline gives CDR1 SGHVS, CDR2 FQNEAQ. The CDR3 is CASSREGGVAYEQYF. The CDR3 DNA sequence: TGTGCCAGCAGCCGAGAGGGAGGGGTCGCCTACGAGCAGTACTTC.

This rearrangement joins TRBV4-1 to TRBJ2-7; D call uncertain. This CDR3 is 14 amino acids long. Trimming shortened V by 4 bases and J by 0 bases, and 10 bases separated the two germline ends. Germline assignment: CDR1 MGHRA and CDR2 YSYEKL. For the CDR3, the DNA is TGCGCCAGCAGCCTGACGTCGGGCTCCTACGAGCAGTACTTC. Protein: CASSLTSGSYEQYF.

The V call is TRBV2, the J call TRBJ1-1, with D maybe TRBD1 (6 bases). Germline assignment: CDR1 SNHLY and CDR2 FYNNEI. The CDR3 has 13 amino acids. V shed 6 bases and J shed 6 bases, with 14 bases lying between them. As DNA, the CDR3 is TGTGCCAGCAGATTACAGGGTAACGCTGAAGCTTTCTTT. This gives the protein CASRLQGNAEAFF.

The sample holds a few counts of this clone. The chain has TRBV18 and TRBJ1-5, with no clear D. CDR1 is KGHSH and CDR2 is LQKENI in the germline V gene. This CDR3 spans 16 amino acids. V lost 3 bases and J 4 bases, leaving 16 bases between the germline ends. The CDR3 bases are TGTGCCAGCTCACCCTTTGGTGTTGGGCTTAATCAGCCCCAGCATTTT. The encoded protein is CASSPFGVGLNQPQHF.

The chain recombines TRBV9 with TRBJ1-2; the match to TRBD1 covers 8 bases. Germline V gene lookup returns CDR1 SGDLS and CDR2 YYNGEE. This CDR3 region has 16 residues. V trimming: 0 bases; J trimming: 1 base; junction bases outside the gene matches: 5. CDR3 in amino acids: CASSVEDRDYNYGYTF. CDR3 coding DNA: TGTGCCAGCAGCGTAGAGGACAGGGACTATAACTATGGCTACACCTTC.

The CDR3 sequence: CASSIREGEKLFF. CDR3 DNA sequence: TGTGCCAGTAGTATCAGGGAAGGTGAAAAACTGTTTTTT. The chain carries TRBV19 and TRBJ1-4; TRBD1 is a possible D gene (5 bases). The CDR3 has 13 residues. V shed 3 bases and J shed 7 bases, with 9 bases lying between them. CDR1 is LNHDA and CDR2 is SQIVND in the germline V gene (reference sequence).

The gene calls are TRBV14 and TRBJ2-7; 12 nucleotides align to TRBD1. The germline gives CDR1 SGHDN, CDR2 FVKESK. CDR3 length equals 15 residues. The ends lost 5 bases at V and 6 bases at J; junction bases unmatched: 8. In DNA form, the CDR3 reads TGTGCCAGCAGCAGCCCCGGGACAGGGGGCATCGAGCAGTACTTC. This codes for CASSSPGTGGIEQYF.

This clone turned up a few times. The rearrangement uses TRBV15 and TRBJ1-6, with 10 bases identical to TRBD1. Trimming took 0 bases from V and 10 from J; bases not matched to a gene: 9. CDR1 is LNHNV and CDR2 is YYDKDF in the germline V gene (reference sequence). The CDR3 has 17 residues. The CDR3 region is CATSRDLLDRGLSPLHF. CDR3 DNA sequence: TGTGCCACCAGCAGAGATTTATTAGACAGGGGGCTGTCACCCCTCCACTTT.

The chain couples TRBV19 to TRBJ2-4; 12 bases fit TRBD1. This CDR3 contains 16 residues. Germline CDR1 reads LNHDA; CDR2 reads SQIVND (reference sequence). V was clipped by 0 bases and J by 8 bases; unmatched bases: 5. The CDR3 is CASSIDRDRGQDIQYF. CDR3 coding DNA: TGTGCCAGTAGTATAGATCGGGACAGGGGGCAGGACATTCAGTACTTC.

V usage is TRBV28 and J usage is TRBJ1-1, with D unresolved. V was clipped by 3 bases and J by 1 base, with 6 bases between them. The CDR3 loop spans 13 amino acids. Germline V gene lookup returns CDR1 MDHEN and CDR2 SYDVKM. DNA for the CDR3: TGTGCCAGCAGTTTTGTACAGAACACTGAAGCTTTCTTT. Protein sequence: CASSFVQNTEAFF.

This chain uses TRBV23-1 with TRBJ1-4; 7 bases match TRBD1. TRBV23-1 has ORF status, its function being uncertain. The CDR3 length is 13 residues. Trimming cost V 8 bases and J 6 bases; bases outside gene matches: 6. CDR3 sequence: CASGRGSDEKLFF. In DNA form, the CDR3 reads TGCGCCAGCGGCAGGGGGTCGGATGAAAAACTGTTTTTT.

The chain recombines TRBV28 with TRBJ2-4; 9 positions match TRBD1. CDR3 length equals 15 residues. V trimming: 4 bases; J trimming: 2 bases; junction bases outside the gene matches: 3. CDR1 is MDHEN and CDR2 is SYDVKM in the germline V gene. Here the CDR3 reads CASSSGTGSKNIQYF. The CDR3 bases are TGTGCCAGCAGTTCCGGGACAGGGTCCAAAAACATTCAGTACTTC.

The J gene is TRBJ1-3, the V gene TRBV30, with 7 bases identical to TRBD1. Germline V gives CDR1 GTSNPN, CDR2 SVGIG (reference sequence). Trimming cost V 4 bases and J 2 bases; bases outside gene matches: 11. This CDR3 contains 16 residues. In nucleotides, the CDR3 is TGTGCCTGGATGACAGGGTACTGGGTCGCTGGAAACACCATATATTTT. This gives the protein CAWMTGYWVAGNTIYF.

V and J are TRBV7-8 and TRBJ1-1, with D perhaps matching TRBD1 (5 bases). Trimming pared 1 base from V and 1 base from J, leaving 7 bases between. The germline gives CDR1 SGHVS, CDR2 FQNEAQ. The CDR3 length is 14 residues. In DNA form, the CDR3 reads TGTGCCAGCAGCTTAGTAGGGGCGAACACTGAAGCTTTCTTT. It specifies CASSLVGANTEAFF.

V gene TRBV18 combines with J gene TRBJ2-7, with 9 bases aligning to TRBD2. The V gene end was trimmed by 3 bases and the J gene end by 2 bases; junction bases not matched to a gene: 2. The CDR3 is 14 residues long. Looked up from germline, CDR1 is KGHSH and CDR2 is LQKENI. CDR3 sequence: CASSPTSGAYEQYF. CDR3 DNA sequence: TGTGCCAGCTCACCGACTAGCGGCGCCTACGAGCAGTACTTC.

The chain is built from TRBV9 and TRBJ2-7; D may be TRBD2 (6 bases). Trimming took 0 bases from V and 3 from J, leaving 13 bases between them. The CDR3 is made up of 15 amino acids. From germline, CDR1 is SGDLS and CDR2 YYNGEE. The chain's CDR3 is CASSVEEGTRYEQYF. CDR3 nucleotides: TGTGCCAGCAGCGTAGAGGAGGGTACCCGCTACGAGCAGTACTTC. The full variable domain, with the rest looked up from reference TRBV9 and TRBJ2-7, is DSGVTQTPKHLITATGQRVTLRCSPRSGDLSVYWYQQSLDQGLQFLIQYYNGEERAKGNILERFSAQQFPDLHSELNLSSLELGDSALYFCASSVEEGTRYEQYFGPGTRLTVT.

V gene TRBV6-5 combines with J gene TRBJ1-2; D is possibly TRBD1 (5 bases). V was pared by 6 bases and J by 3 bases, with 14 bases between. The CDR3 is made up of 14 amino acids. CDR1 is MNHEY, CDR2 SVGAGI, per germline. The CDR3 DNA reads as TGTGCCAGCAGACGTCGGGGGGTTCACTATGGCTACACCTTC. Encoded protein: CASRRRGVHYGYTF.

This clone appeared a few times. The V gene is TRBV3-1 (or the pseudogene TRBV3-2), the J gene TRBJ2-7; D is unclear. The germline V gene has CDR1 LGHDT and CDR2 YNNKEL (reference sequence). Trimming pared 4 bases from V and 5 bases from J, leaving 9 bases between. The CDR3 covers 12 residues. CDR3 residues: CASSPRLDEQYF. The CDR3, as DNA: TGTGCCAGCAGCCCCCGACTCGACGAGCAGTACTTC.

The rearrangement joins TRBV9 to TRBJ1-5, with 8 bases lining up with TRBD1. CDR3 length: 15 residues. Germline CDR1 is SGDLS and CDR2 is YYNGEE. The junction had 7 bases not matched to a gene; V was cut back by 4 bases and J by 4 bases. CDR3 region: CASSRTGLRNQPQHF. DNA for the CDR3: TGTGCCAGCAGCCGGACAGGGCTAAGGAATCAGCCCCAGCATTTT.

The chain combines TRBV15 with TRBJ2-1; D gene unclear. V lost 0 bases to trimming and J lost 4 bases, with 16 bases between them. CDR1 is LNHNV, CDR2 YYDKDF, per germline (reference sequence). This CDR3 comprises 17 residues. The CDR3 sequence: CATSRDSTLGGYNEQFF. DNA for the CDR3: TGTGCCACCAGCAGAGATTCGACTTTGGGTGGATACAATGAGCAGTTCTTC.

This chain connects TRBV10-3 to TRBJ2-5; tentative D call: TRBD2 (7 bases). CDR3 length: 15 residues. Germline V lookup: CDR1 ENHRY, CDR2 SYGVKD. The V end was cut by 0 bases, the J end by 2 bases, with 10 bases between. The CDR3 DNA sequence: TGTGCCATCAGTGAGTCAAGGGGGGGGCAAGAGACCCAGTACTTC. This encodes CAISESRGGQETQYF.

V usage is TRBV3-1 (or the pseudogene TRBV3-2) and J usage is TRBJ2-7; D might be TRBD1 (5 bases). The CDR3 has 12 residues. The V gene lost 4 bases and the J gene lost 6 bases, with 10 bases spanning the gap. Looked up from germline, CDR1 is LGHDT and CDR2 is YNNKEL (reference sequence). The chain's CDR3 is CASSPGIREQYF. CDR3 bases: TGTGCCAGCAGCCCAGGGATTCGCGAGCAGTACTTC.

The genes are TRBV5-1 and TRBJ1-5; 9 bases are shared with TRBD1. Germline loops: CDR1 SGHRS, CDR2 YFSETQ. This CDR3 region has 17 residues. V gave up 0 bases and J gave up 2 bases; unmatched junction bases: 6. Here the CDR3 DNA reads TGCGCCAGCAGCTTGGGACAGGGGGATTGGCGCAATCAGCCCCAGCATTTT. This sequence encodes CASSLGQGDWRNQPQHF.

The V gene is TRBV28, the J gene TRBJ1-4; D is unresolved. V lost 8 bases to trimming and J lost 3 bases, with 10 bases between them. CDR1 MDHEN and CDR2 SYDVKM come from the germline V gene. The CDR3 sequence is 13 residues long. Written as DNA, the CDR3 is TGTGCCAGCTGTGACACCTCTAATGAAAAACTGTTTTTT. Its translation: CASCDTSNEKLFF.

The genes are TRBV5-1 and TRBJ1-1; the match to TRBD1 covers 7 bases. J was trimmed by 6 bases and V by 4 bases; bases with no gene match: 9. This CDR3 is built from 14 residues. Germline V gives CDR1 SGHRS, CDR2 YFSETQ. The CDR3 sequence: CASSKGQPRAEAFF. CDR3 DNA sequence: TGCGCCAGCAGCAAGGGACAGCCGAGGGCTGAAGCTTTCTTT.

The rearrangement uses TRBV7-2 and TRBJ1-1, with 7 bases fitting TRBD1. V shed 5 bases, J shed 3 bases, and the junction held 6 bases outside the gene matches. The CDR3 has 14 residues. Germline V gives CDR1 SGHTA, CDR2 FQGNSA. CDR3 nucleotides: TGTGCCAGCAGCCGGGAAACAGGGGACACTGAAGCTTTCTTT. This encodes CASSRETGDTEAFF.

The V gene is TRBV28, the J gene TRBJ2-4; no reliable D call. The CDR3 runs to 16 residues. Germline CDR1 MDHEN, CDR2 SYDVKM. Between the trimmed V and J ends, which lost 2 bases and 0 bases, there was a span of 11 bases. The CDR3 protein is CASSLIPGLAKNIQYF. CDR3 nucleotide sequence: TGTGCCAGCAGTTTAATCCCAGGTCTAGCCAAAAACATTCAGTACTTC.

The V and J genes are TRBV7-9 and TRBJ1-3, with 8 bases lining up with TRBD1. The CDR3 length is 14 residues. Losses at the gene ends were 6 bases for V and 2 bases for J; bases not matched to a gene: 3. The germline gives CDR1 SEHNR, CDR2 FQNEAQ (reference sequence). Written as DNA, the CDR3 is TGTGCCAGCAGAGAACAGGGGGCTGGAAACACCATATATTTT. Its translation: CASREQGAGNTIYF.

This chain joins TRBV9 and TRBJ2-5; 7 nucleotides match TRBD2. The germline V gene encodes CDR1 SGDLS and CDR2 YYNGEE. The junction had 14 bases not matched to a gene; V was cut back by 0 bases and J by 3 bases. This CDR3 is built from 18 residues. The CDR3 DNA reads as TGTGCCAGCAGCGTAGAACCCTTGGGGATAGGGAGGGAAGAGACCCAGTACTTC. Translating it yields CASSVEPLGIGREETQYF.

This chain joins TRBV2 and TRBJ2-7; 10 bases align to TRBD1. V shed 5 bases and J 2 bases; nucleotides not matched to a gene: 6. This CDR3 comprises 15 residues. CDR1 SNHLY and CDR2 FYNNEI come from the germline V gene. CDR3 sequence reads: CASSRDGTGAYEQYF. CDR3 coding DNA: TGTGCCAGCAGTAGAGACGGGACAGGGGCCTACGAGCAGTACTTC.

This rearrangement joins TRBV12-3 or TRBV12-4 to TRBJ1-2; 9 bases agree with TRBD1. CDR3 length: 13 residues. V lost 6 bases to trimming and J lost 10 bases; unmatched junction nucleotides: 9. The CDR3 sequence: CASRSPGQGYYTF. The CDR3 DNA reads as TGTGCCAGCAGGTCCCCGGGACAGGGATACTACACCTTC.